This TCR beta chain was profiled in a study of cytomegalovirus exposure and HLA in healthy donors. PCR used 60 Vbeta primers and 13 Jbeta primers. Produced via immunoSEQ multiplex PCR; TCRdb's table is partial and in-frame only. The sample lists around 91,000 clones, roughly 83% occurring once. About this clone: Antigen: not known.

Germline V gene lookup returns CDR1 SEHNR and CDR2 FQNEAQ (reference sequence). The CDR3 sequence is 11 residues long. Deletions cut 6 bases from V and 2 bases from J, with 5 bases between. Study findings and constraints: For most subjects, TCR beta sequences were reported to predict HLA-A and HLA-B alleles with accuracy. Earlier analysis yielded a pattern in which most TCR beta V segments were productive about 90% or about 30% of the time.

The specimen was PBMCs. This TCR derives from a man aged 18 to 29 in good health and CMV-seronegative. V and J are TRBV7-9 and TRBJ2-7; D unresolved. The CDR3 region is CASSPAYEQYF. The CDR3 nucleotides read TGTGCCAGCAGTCCAGCCTACGAGCAGTACTTC.